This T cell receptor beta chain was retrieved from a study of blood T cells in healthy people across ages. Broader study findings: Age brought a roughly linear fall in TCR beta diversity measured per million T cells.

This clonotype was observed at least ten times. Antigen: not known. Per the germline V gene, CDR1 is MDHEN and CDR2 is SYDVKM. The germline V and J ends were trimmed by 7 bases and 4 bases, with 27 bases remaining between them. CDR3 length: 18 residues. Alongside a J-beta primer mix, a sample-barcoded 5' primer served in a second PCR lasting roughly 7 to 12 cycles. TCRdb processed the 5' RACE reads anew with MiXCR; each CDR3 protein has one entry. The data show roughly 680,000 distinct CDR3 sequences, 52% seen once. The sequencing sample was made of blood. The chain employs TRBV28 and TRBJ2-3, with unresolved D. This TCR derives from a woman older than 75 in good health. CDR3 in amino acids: CASTLPATGPGRADTQYF. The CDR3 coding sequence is TGTGCCAGCACCCTTCCCGCAACGGGCCCCGGAAGGGCAGATACGCAGTATTTT.